The T cell receptor (beta chain) described here comes from a study of cytomegalovirus exposure and HLA in healthy donors. Study conclusions and caveats: In an earlier analysis, productive rearrangement rates for most beta V segments clustered near 87% or 30%.

The junction had 9 bases not matched to a gene; V was cut back by 2 bases and J by 2 bases. The CDR3 consists of 18 residues. Germline CDR1 reads SGHAT; CDR2 reads FQNNGV. Amplification used 60 Vbeta primers and 13 Jbeta primers. Here immunoSEQ multiplex PCR was the method, and the copy in TCRdb shows in-frame clones only, minus some. The data contain approximately 150,000 clones, more than 60% of them singletons. Remarks on this clone: Its specificity is unknown.

The sample consisted of PBMCs. This clonotype originated in a middle-aged man in good health and CMV-seronegative. J is TRBJ1-4 and V is TRBV11-2; TRBD1 matches 9 bases. CDR3 coding DNA: TGTGCCAGCAGCTTACTCCCTTGGGACAGGGTGACTAATGAAAAACTGTTTTTT. It is translated as CASSLLPWDRVTNEKLFF. Supplemented by reference TRBV11-2 and TRBJ1-4, the full variable domain reads EAGVAQSPRYKIIEKRQSVAFWCNPISGHATLYWYQQILGQGPKLLIQFQNNGVVDDSQLPKDRFSAERLKGVDSTLKIQPAKLEDSAVYLCASSLLPWDRVTNEKLFFGSGTQLSVL.